Each of the 12 T cell receptor beta chains below was sequenced from the same sample in a study of OX40 agonist ivuxolimab in advanced cancers. To prepare the library, the immunoSEQ multiplex PCR assay was applied. TCRdb took this table from immuneACCESS and kept in-frame rearrangements with V and J called. Such tables lack part of the clones; where checked against another copy, unresolved V genes explain under half of the gap, and the rest is unexplained. A total of about 52,000 clones appear in this sample, roughly 84% of them only once. The ten largest clones take up approximately 13% of the sample. The sample in question was CD4+ or CD8+ T cells sorted from blood, obtained in a trial of the OX40 agonist ivuxolimab. These receptors were collected from an adult with an advanced solid tumor such as melanoma, head and neck, liver or kidney cancer.

This chain links TRBV7-2 with TRBJ2-2; no firm D call. CDR3 length: 14 residues. V lost 5 bases and J 0 bases, leaving 7 bases between the germline ends. Germline-derived CDR1 and CDR2 are SGHTA and FQGNSA. The CDR3 loop reads CASSIRANTGELFF. The CDR3 DNA sequence: TGTGCCAGCAGCATACGCGCGAACACCGGGGAGCTGTTTTTT.

This rearrangement joins TRBV9 to TRBJ1-2, with D possibly TRBD1 on 5 matching bases. CDR1 is SGDLS, CDR2 YYNGEE, per germline. There are 13 residues in the CDR3. V shed 3 bases and J shed 0 bases, with 6 bases lying between them. CDR3 loop: CASSGGSNYGYTF. CDR3 nucleotides: TGTGCCAGCAGCGGGGGCTCTAACTATGGCTACACCTTC.

The CDR3 loop reads CASSLGGDYGYTF. The CDR3 nucleotides read TGTGCCAGCAGTTTAGGTGGCGACTATGGCTACACCTTC. The J gene is TRBJ1-2, the V gene TRBV28; D is ambiguous. This CDR3 region has 13 residues. The ends were cut back, 2 bases at V and 3 bases at J, with 7 bases in the middle. Germline V gene lookup returns CDR1 MDHEN and CDR2 SYDVKM.

The chain employs TRBV6-1 and TRBJ2-2; D not certain. This CDR3 spans 14 amino acids. CDR1 MNHNS and CDR2 SASEGT come from the germline V gene. Trimming took off 7 bases at V and 0 bases at J, with 9 bases between the two ends. Here the CDR3 DNA reads TGTGCCAGCAAAAGGCCGTCGAACACCGGGGAGCTGTTTTTT. Residues: CASKRPSNTGELFF.

The count of this clone is one. The CDR3 DNA reads TGTGCCAGCAGCGGAGCGGCTCTCCCCCTCCACTTT. Translated: CASSGAALPLHF. The V and J genes are TRBV9 and TRBJ1-6; no definite D call. The CDR3 runs to 12 residues. Germline V gene lookup returns CDR1 SGDLS and CDR2 YYNGEE. The V gene lost 3 bases and the J gene lost 13 bases, with 11 bases spanning the gap.

The V and J genes are TRBV6-5 and TRBJ1-2; D gene ambiguous. The CDR3 has 13 amino acids. The V gene's germline CDR1 is MNHEY and CDR2 SVGAGI. Between the trimmed V and J ends, which lost 5 bases and 1 base, there was a span of 8 bases. Here the CDR3 reads CASSRQVNYGYTF. CDR3 sequence (DNA): TGTGCCAGCAGTCGACAAGTTAACTATGGCTACACCTTC.

The chain has TRBV6-1 and TRBJ2-5, with D possibly matching TRBD2 (7 bases). The V end was cut by 3 bases, the J end by 3 bases, with 14 bases between. This CDR3 is 15 amino acids long. CDR1 MNHNS and CDR2 SASEGT come from the germline V gene. The CDR3 nucleotides are TGTGCCAGCAGTGATGAAAGGGGGAGGGAAGAGACCCAGTACTTC. Its protein product is CASSDERGREETQYF.

The V gene is TRBV15, the J gene TRBJ2-1, with 9 bases identical to TRBD2. This CDR3 has 17 residues. CDR1 is LNHNV and CDR2 is YYDKDF in the germline V gene (reference sequence). Germline trimming cut 1 base from V and 2 bases from J; bases unmatched to any gene: 6. The CDR3 loop reads CATSRGLAGMTYNEQFF. CDR3 nucleotides: TGTGCCACCAGCAGAGGGCTAGCGGGGATGACCTACAATGAGCAGTTCTTC.

The V call is TRBV5-8, the J call TRBJ2-5; either TRBD1 or TRBD2 may supply D (6 bases each). The CDR3 is 15 residues long. Germline-derived CDR1 and CDR2 are SGHTS and YDEGEE. With 4 bases removed from V and 4 bases from J, the gap between germline ends came to 17 bases. CDR3 sequence: CASSPLSGGRETQYF. In DNA form, the CDR3 reads TGTGCCAGCAGCCCCCTCTCCGGGGGCCGAGAGACCCAGTACTTC.

V and J are TRBV5-1 and TRBJ2-5; TRBD1 aligns across 9 bases. Germline values: CDR1 SGHRS, CDR2 YFSETQ. Germline trimming cut 0 bases from V and 4 bases from J; bases unmatched to any gene: 4. There are 15 residues in the CDR3. CDR3 DNA: TGCGCCAGCAGCTTGGGACAGGGGGTGTTAGAGACCCAGTACTTC. Translation gives CASSLGQGVLETQYF.

The J gene is TRBJ1-4, the V gene TRBV7-9; TRBD1 matches 10 bases. There are 17 residues in the CDR3. Germline lookup yields CDR1 SEHNR and CDR2 FQNEAQ (reference sequence). Trimming took 3 bases from V and 7 from J; bases not matched to a gene: 11. The CDR3 here is CASSLGTGDSGSEKLFF. CDR3 DNA sequence: TGTGCCAGCAGCTTGGGGACAGGGGACTCGGGGAGTGAAAAACTGTTTTTT.

V is TRBV5-4 and J is TRBJ2-7; D gene ambiguous. Looked up from germline, CDR1 is SGHNT and CDR2 is YYREEE (reference sequence). V was clipped by 2 bases and J by 7 bases, with 10 bases between them. The CDR3 sequence is 12 residues long. CDR3 nucleotide sequence: TGTGCCAGCAGCTTCGAGTTGAGGGAGCAGTACTTC. Protein: CASSFELREQYF.